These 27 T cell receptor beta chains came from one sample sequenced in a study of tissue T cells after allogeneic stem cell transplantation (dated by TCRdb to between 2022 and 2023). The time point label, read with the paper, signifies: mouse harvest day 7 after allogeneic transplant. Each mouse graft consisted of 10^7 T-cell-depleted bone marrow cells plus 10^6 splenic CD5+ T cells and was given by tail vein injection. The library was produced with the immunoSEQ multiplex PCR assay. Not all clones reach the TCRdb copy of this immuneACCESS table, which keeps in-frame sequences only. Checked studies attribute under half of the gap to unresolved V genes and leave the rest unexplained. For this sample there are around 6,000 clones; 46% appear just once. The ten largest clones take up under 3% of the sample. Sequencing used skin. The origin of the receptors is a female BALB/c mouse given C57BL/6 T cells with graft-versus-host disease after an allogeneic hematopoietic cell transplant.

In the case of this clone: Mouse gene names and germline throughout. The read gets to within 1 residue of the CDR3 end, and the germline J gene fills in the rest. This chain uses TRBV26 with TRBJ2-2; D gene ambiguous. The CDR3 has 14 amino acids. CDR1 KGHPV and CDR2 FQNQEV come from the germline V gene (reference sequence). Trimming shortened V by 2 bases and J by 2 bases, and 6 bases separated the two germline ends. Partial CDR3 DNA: TGTGCCAGCAGTCTGGGACCGAACACCGGGCAGCTCTAC. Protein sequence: CASSLGPNTGQLY. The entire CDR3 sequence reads CASSLGPNTGQLYF.

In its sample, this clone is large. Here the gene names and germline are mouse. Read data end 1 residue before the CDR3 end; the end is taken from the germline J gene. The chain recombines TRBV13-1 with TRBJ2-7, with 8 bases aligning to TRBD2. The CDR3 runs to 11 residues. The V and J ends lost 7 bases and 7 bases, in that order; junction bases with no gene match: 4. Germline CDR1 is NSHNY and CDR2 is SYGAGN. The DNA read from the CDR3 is TGTGCCAGCCGGGGGGGCGGGGAACAGTAC. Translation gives CASRGGGEQY. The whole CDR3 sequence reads CASRGGGEQYF.

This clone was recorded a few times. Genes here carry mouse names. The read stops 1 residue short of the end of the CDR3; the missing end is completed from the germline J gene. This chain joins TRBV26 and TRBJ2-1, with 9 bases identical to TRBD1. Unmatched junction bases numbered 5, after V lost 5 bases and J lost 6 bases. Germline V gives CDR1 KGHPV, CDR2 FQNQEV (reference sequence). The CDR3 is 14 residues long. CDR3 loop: CASSIQGAGAEQFF. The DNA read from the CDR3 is TGTGCCAGCAGTATACAGGGGGCAGGTGCTGAGCAGTTC.

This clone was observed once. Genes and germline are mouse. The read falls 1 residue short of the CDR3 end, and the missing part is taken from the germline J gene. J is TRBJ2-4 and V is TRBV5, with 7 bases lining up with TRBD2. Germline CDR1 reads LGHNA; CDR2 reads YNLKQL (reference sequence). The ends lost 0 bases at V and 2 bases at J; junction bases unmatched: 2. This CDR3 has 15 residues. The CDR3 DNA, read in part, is TGTGCCAGCAGCCAAGACTGGGGGATTCAAAACACCTTGTAC. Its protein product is CASSQDWGIQNTLY. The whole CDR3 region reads CASSQDWGIQNTLYF.

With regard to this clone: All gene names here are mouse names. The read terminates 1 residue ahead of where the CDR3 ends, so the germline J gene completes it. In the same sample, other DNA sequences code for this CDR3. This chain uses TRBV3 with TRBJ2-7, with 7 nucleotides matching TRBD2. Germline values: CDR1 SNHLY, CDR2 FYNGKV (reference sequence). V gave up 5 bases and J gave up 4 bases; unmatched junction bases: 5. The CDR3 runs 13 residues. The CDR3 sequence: CASSLRLGYEQYF. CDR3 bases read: TGTGCCAGCAGCCTTCGACTGGGTTATGAACAGTAC.

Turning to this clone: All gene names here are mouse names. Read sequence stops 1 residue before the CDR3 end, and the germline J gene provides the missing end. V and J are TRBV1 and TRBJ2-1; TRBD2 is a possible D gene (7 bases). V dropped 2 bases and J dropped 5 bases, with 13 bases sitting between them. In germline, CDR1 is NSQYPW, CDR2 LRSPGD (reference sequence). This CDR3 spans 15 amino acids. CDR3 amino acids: CTCSARGARDAEQFF. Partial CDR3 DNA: TGCACCTGCAGTGCACGGGGGGCGCGAGATGCTGAGCAGTTC.

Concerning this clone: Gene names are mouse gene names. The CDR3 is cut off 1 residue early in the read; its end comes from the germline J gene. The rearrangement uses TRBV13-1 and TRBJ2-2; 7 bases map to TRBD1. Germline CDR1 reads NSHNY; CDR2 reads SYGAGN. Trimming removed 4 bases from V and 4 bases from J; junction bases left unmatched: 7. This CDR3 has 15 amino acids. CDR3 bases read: TGTGCCAGCAGTCCTGACAGGGCGGGCACCGGGCAGCTCTAC. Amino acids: CASSPDRAGTGQLY. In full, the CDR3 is CASSPDRAGTGQLYF.

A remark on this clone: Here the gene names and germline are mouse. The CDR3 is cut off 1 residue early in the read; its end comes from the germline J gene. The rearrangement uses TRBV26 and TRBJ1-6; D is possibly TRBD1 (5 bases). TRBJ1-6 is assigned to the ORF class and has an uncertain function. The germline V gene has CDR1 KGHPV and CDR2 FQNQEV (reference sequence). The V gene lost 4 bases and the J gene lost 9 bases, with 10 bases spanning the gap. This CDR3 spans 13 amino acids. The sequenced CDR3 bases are TGTGCCAGCAGTCCGGGGGGGAGTTCGCCCCTCTAC. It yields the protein CASSPGGSSPLY. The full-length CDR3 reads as CASSPGGSSPLYF.

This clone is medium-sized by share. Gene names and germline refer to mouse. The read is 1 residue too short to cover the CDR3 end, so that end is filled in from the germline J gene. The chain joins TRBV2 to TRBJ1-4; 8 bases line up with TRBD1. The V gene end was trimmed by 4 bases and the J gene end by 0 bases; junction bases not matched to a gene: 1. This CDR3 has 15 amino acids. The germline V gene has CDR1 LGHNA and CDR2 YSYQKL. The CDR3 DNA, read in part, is TGTGCCAGCAGCCGGGACAGGATTTCCAACGAAAGATTATTT. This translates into CASSRDRISNERLF. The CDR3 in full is CASSRDRISNERLFF.

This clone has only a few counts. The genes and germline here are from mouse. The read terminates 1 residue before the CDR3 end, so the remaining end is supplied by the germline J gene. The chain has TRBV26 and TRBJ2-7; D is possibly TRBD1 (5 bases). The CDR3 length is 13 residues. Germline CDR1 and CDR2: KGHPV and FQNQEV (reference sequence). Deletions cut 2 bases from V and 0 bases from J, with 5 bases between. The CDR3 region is CASSLQGSYEQYF. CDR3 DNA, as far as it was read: TGTGCCAGCAGTCTGCAGGGCTCCTATGAACAGTAC.

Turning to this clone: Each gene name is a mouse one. CDR3 loop: CASSSQNQAPLF. The part of the CDR3 DNA that was read is TGTGCCAGCAGCTCACAAAACCAGGCTCCGCTT. The J gene is TRBJ1-5, the V gene TRBV3; D is uncertain. Read data end 1 residue before the CDR3 end; the end is taken from the germline J gene. CDR1 is SNHLY, CDR2 FYNGKV, per germline (reference sequence). V was clipped by 4 bases and J by 4 bases, with 5 bases between them. This CDR3 has 12 residues.

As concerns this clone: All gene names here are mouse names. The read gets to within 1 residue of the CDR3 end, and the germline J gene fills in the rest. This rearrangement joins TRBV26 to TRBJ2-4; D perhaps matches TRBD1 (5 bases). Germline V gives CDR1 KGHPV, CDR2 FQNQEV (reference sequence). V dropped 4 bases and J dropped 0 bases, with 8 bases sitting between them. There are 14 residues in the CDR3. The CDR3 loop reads CASSPTASQNTLYF. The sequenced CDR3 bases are TGTGCCAGCAGTCCGACAGCTAGTCAAAACACCTTGTAC.

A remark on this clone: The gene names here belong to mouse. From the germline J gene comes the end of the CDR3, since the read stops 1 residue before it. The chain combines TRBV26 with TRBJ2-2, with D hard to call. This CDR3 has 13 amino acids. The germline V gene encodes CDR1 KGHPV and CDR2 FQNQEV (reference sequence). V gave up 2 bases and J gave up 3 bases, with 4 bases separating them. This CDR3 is CASSLRDTGQLYF. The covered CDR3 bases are TGTGCCAGCAGTCTGAGGGACACCGGGCAGCTCTAC.

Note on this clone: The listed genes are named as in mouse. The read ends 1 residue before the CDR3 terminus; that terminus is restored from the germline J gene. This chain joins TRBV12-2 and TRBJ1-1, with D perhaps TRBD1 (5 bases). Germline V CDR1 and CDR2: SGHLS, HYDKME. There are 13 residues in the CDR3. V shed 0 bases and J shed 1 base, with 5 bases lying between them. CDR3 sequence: CASSLGGNTEVFF. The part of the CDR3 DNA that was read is TGTGCCAGCTCTCTCGGGGGGAACACAGAAGTCTTC.

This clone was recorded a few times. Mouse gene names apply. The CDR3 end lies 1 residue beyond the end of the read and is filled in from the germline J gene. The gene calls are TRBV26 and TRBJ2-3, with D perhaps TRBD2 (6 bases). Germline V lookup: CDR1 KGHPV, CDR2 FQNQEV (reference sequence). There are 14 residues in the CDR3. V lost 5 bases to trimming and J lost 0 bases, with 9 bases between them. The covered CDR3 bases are TGTGCCAGCAGTTTTGGGGGTAGTGCAGAAACGCTGTAT. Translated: CASSFGGSAETLY. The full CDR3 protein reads CASSFGGSAETLYF.

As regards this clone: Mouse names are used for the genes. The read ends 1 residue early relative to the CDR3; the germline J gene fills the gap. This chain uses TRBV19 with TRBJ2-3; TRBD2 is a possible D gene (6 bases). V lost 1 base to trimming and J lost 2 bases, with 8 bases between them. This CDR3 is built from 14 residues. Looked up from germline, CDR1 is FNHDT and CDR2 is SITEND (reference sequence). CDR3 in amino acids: CASSIWTVAETLYF. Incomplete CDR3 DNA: TGTGCCAGCAGTATATGGACTGTTGCAGAAACGCTGTAT.

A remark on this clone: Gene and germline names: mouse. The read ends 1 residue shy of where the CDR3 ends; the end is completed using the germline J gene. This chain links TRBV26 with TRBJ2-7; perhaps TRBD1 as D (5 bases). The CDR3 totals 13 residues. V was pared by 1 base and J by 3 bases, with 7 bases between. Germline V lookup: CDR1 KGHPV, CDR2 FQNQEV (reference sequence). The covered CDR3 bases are TGTGCCAGCAGTCTGTTGGACATCTATGAACAGTAC. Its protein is CASSLLDIYEQY. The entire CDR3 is CASSLLDIYEQYF.

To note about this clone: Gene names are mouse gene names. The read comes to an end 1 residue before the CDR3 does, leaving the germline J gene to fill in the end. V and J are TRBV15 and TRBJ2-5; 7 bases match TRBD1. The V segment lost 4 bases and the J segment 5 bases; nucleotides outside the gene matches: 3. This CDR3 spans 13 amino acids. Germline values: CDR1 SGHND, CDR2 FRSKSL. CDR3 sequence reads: CASSSGTADTQYF. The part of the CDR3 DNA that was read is TGTGCCAGCAGTTCCGGGACAGCAGACACCCAGTAC.

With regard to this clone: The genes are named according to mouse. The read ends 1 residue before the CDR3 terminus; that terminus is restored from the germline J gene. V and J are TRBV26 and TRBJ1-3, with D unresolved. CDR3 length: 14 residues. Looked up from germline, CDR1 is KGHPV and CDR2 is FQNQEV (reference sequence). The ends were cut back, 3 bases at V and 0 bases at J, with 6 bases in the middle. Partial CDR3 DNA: TGTGCCAGCAGTCTCCCCAGTTCTGGAAATACGCTCTAT. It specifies CASSLPSSGNTLY. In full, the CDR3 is CASSLPSSGNTLYF. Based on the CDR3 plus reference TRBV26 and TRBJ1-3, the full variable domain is NSKVIQTPRYLVKGQGQKAKMRCIPEKGHPVVFWYQQNKNNEFKFLINFQNQEVLQQIDMTEKRFSAECPSNSPCSLEIQSSEAGDSALYLCASSLPSSGNTLYFGEGSRLIVV.

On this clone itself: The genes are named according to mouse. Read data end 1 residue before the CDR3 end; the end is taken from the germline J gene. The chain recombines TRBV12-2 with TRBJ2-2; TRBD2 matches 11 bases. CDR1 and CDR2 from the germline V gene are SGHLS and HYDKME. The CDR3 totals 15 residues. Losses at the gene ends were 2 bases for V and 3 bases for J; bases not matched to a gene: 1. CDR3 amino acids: CASSPGLGDTGQLYF. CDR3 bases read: TGTGCCAGCTCTCCGGGACTGGGGGACACCGGGCAGCTCTAC.

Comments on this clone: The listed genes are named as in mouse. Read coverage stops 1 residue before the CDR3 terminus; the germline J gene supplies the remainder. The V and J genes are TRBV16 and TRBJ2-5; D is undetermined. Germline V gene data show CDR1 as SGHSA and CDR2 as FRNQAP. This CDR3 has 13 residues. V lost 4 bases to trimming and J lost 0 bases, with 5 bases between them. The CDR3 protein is CASSSRNQDTQYF. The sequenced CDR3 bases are TGTGCAAGCAGCTCCCGCAACCAAGACACCCAGTAC.

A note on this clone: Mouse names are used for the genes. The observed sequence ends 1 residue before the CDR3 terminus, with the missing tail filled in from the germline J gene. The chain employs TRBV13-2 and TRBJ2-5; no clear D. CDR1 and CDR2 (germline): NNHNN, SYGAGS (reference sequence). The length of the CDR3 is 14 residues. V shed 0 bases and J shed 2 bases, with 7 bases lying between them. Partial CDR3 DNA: TGTGCCAGCGGTGATGCTCGGGTCCAAGACACCCAGTAC. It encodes CASGDARVQDTQY. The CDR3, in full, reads CASGDARVQDTQYF.

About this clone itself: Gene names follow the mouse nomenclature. CDR3 sequence: CASSLDRASDYTF. Incomplete CDR3 DNA: TGTGCCAGCAGTCTAGACAGGGCCTCCGACTACACC. This rearrangement joins TRBV26 to TRBJ1-2; 7 nucleotides align to TRBD1. The read stops 1 residue short of the end of the CDR3; the missing end is completed from the germline J gene. CDR1 is KGHPV and CDR2 is FQNQEV in the germline V gene (reference sequence). The CDR3 extends over 13 amino acids. Unmatched junction bases numbered 2, after V lost 3 bases and J lost 4 bases.

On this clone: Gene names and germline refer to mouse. Here the CDR3 reads CASSLATETLYF. The covered CDR3 bases are TGTGCCAGCTCTCTGGCAACAGAAACGCTGTAT. The chain is built from TRBV12-2 and TRBJ2-3; D is undetermined. The CDR3 is cut off 1 residue early in the read; its end comes from the germline J gene. The CDR3 loop spans 12 amino acids. Between the trimmed V and J ends, which lost 1 base and 4 bases, there was a span of 5 bases. The germline gives CDR1 SGHLS, CDR2 HYDKME. Full variable domain (missing parts from reference TRBV12-2 and TRBJ2-3): NSGVVQSPRYIIKGKGERSILKCIPISGHLSVAWYQQTQGQELKFFIQHYDKMERDKGNLPSRFSVQQFDDYHSEMNMSALELEDSAVYFCASSLATETLYFGSGTRLTVL.

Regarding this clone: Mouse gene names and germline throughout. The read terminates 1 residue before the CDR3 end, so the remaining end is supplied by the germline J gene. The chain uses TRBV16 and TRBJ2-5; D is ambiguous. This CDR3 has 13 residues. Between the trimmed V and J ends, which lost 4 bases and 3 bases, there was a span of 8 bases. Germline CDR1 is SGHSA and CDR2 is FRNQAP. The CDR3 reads CASSWEQQDTQYF. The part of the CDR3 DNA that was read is TGTGCAAGCAGCTGGGAACAACAAGACACCCAGTAC.

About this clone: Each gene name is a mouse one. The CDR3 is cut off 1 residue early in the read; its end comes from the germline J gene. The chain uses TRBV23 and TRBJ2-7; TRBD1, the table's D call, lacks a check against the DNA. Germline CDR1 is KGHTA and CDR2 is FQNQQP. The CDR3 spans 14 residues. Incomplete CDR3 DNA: TGCTCCAGCAGTGGGGGACAGGGGGCGCATGAACAGTAC. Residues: CSSSGGQGAHEQY. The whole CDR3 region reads CSSSGGQGAHEQYF.

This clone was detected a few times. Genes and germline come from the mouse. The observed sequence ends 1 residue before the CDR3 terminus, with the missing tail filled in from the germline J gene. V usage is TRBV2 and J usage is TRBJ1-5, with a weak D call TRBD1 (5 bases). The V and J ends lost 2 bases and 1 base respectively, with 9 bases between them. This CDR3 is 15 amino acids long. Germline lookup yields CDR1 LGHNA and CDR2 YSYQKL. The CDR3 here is CASSQPGHNNQAPLF. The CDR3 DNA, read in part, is TGTGCCAGCAGCCAACCTGGACACAACAACCAGGCTCCGCTT.